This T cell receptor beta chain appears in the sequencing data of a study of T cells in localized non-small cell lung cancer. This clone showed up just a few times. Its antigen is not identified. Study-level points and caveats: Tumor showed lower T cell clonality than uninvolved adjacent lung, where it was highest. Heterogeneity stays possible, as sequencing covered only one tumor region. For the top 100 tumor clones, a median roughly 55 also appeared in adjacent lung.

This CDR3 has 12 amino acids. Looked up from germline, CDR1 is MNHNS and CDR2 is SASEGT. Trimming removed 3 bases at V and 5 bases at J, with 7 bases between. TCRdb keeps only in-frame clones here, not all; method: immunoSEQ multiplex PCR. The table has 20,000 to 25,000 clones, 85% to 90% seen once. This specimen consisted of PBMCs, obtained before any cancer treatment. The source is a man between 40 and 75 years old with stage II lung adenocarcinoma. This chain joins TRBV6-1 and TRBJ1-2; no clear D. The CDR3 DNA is TGTGCCAGCAGTGACCCGGGATATGGCTACACCTTC. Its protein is CASSDPGYGYTF.